A single sample gave rise to the 16 T cell receptor beta chains below, sequenced in a study of T cells after posttransplantation cyclophosphamide. Some clones are missing from TCRdb's copy, which holds only in-frame ones; the method was immunoSEQ multiplex PCR. Observed are some 4,000 clones, no singletons, with the top ten taking over 10%. Busulfan-fludarabine conditioning, marrow transplant, and cyclophosphamide on days +3 and +4 were administered. Sequencing was performed on PBMCs, taken after allogeneic stem cell transplant with posttransplant cyclophosphamide. Receptors were obtained from a female patient between 18 and 35 years old who received an allogeneic stem cell transplant from an unrelated donor, was CMV-positive, and had acute GVHD only. Some T cells may possibly be graft donor cells.

The table lists this clone with many counts. The chain has TRBV14 and TRBJ1-4; TRBD1 matches 9 bases. V was pared by 2 bases and J by 0 bases, with 10 bases of the junction left unmatched. The germline V gene encodes CDR1 SGHDN and CDR2 FVKESK. The CDR3 is 19 residues long. The CDR3 sequence is CASSQRRGTGPATNEKLFF. As DNA, the CDR3 is TGTGCCAGCAGCCAACGGCGAGGGACAGGGCCAGCAACTAATGAAAAACTGTTTTTT.

This clone has a count of ten or more. V is TRBV5-6 and J is TRBJ2-7, with 8 bases lining up with TRBD1. This CDR3 region has 15 residues. Germline loops: CDR1 SGHDT, CDR2 YYEEEE. Germline trimming cut 5 bases from V and 8 bases from J; bases unmatched to any gene: 15. DNA of the CDR3: TGTGCCAGCAGGGGGGTCCCTGGACAGGGCCTCAAGCAGTACTTC. The encoded protein is CASRGVPGQGLKQYF.

This clone was seen at least ten times. The chain is built from TRBV29-1 and TRBJ2-1; 11 nucleotides agree with TRBD2. Per germline, CDR1 SQVTM and CDR2 ANQGSEA. The V segment lost 6 bases and the J segment 4 bases; nucleotides outside the gene matches: 2. The CDR3 is made up of 13 amino acids. CDR3 DNA sequence: TGCAGCGTGGGACTAGCGGAGTACAATGAGCAGTTCTTC. It is translated as CSVGLAEYNEQFF.

This clone was detected many times. The V and J genes are TRBV30 and TRBJ2-3, with D possibly TRBD1 on 5 matching bases. Germline loops: CDR1 GTSNPN, CDR2 SVGIG (reference sequence). Deletions cut 0 bases from V and 5 bases from J, with 12 bases between. The CDR3 spans 14 residues. The CDR3 is CAWSVRGRGDTQYF. The CDR3 DNA follows: TGTGCCTGGAGTGTAAGGGGTAGGGGAGATACGCAGTATTTT.

This clone showed up many times. This chain joins TRBV29-1 and TRBJ2-6, with 7 bases fitting TRBD1. J lost 2 bases, V lost 5 bases, and 12 bases had no gene match. CDR3 length equals 17 residues. Looked up from germline, CDR1 is SQVTM and CDR2 is ANQGSEA. In DNA form, the CDR3 reads TGCAGCGTTTACGGGGCAGGGGGTGATACTGGGGCCAACGTCCTGACTTTC. This codes for CSVYGAGGDTGANVLTF. Supplemented by reference TRBV29-1 and TRBJ2-6, the full variable domain reads SAVISQKPSRDICQRGTSLTIQCQVDSQVTMMFWYRQQPGQSLTLIATANQGSEATYESGFVIDKFPISRPNLTFSTLTVSNMSPEDSSIYLCSVYGAGGDTGANVLTFGAGSRLTVL.

Many counts were recorded for this clone. This chain uses TRBV7-9 with TRBJ2-1, with 15 nucleotides matching TRBD2. This CDR3 is 17 amino acids long. Germline CDR1 reads SEHNR; CDR2 reads FQNEAQ (reference sequence). Losses at the gene ends were 5 bases for V and 8 bases for J; bases not matched to a gene: 10. The CDR3 protein is CASSPWTSGRAMHEQFF. CDR3 in DNA: TGTGCCAGCAGCCCATGGACTAGCGGGAGGGCCATGCATGAGCAGTTCTTC.

This clone was seen many times. The gene calls are TRBV11-2 and TRBJ2-2; D may be TRBD2 (5 bases). Germline assignment: CDR1 SGHAT and CDR2 FQNNGV. The CDR3 contains 16 residues. The ends were cut back, 6 bases at V and 2 bases at J, with 16 bases in the middle. The CDR3 loop is CASRFSPSSNTGELFF. The CDR3, as DNA: TGTGCCAGCAGATTTAGCCCTAGCTCCAACACCGGGGAGCTGTTTTTT.

This clone has a count of ten or more. V gene TRBV6-6 combines with J gene TRBJ1-1; tentative D call: TRBD1 (5 bases). Trimming took 2 bases from V and 3 from J, leaving 10 bases between them. The germline CDR1 and CDR2 sequences are MNHNY and SVGAGI (reference sequence). The CDR3 sequence is 14 residues long. The CDR3 region is CASSYGGGDTEAFF. The CDR3 DNA reads TGTGCCAGCAGTTACGGGGGAGGGGACACTGAAGCTTTCTTT.

With regard to this clone: A single base separates this from a much larger clone, so it may be a read error. The V call is TRBV10-2, the J call TRBJ2-7; TRBD1 agrees at 7 bases. J lost 7 bases, V lost 6 bases, and 15 bases had no gene match. The germline V gene has CDR1 WSHSY and CDR2 SAAADI. This CDR3 is built from 15 residues. The CDR3 coding sequence is TGCGCCAGCAGAGCGCAGGGGGAGAGGGGTTTTGAGCAGTACTTC. The encoded protein is CASRAQGERGFEQYF.

This clone was counted ten times or more. The V call is TRBV27, the J call TRBJ1-5, with D perhaps matching TRBD1 (5 bases). V was clipped by 6 bases and J by 5 bases, with 17 bases between them. This CDR3 has 15 residues. Germline V gene data show CDR1 as MNHEY and CDR2 as SMNVEV (reference sequence). The CDR3 coding sequence is TGTGCCAGCAGATATCGGGGGACCTGGGATCAGCCCCAGCATTTT. It specifies CASRYRGTWDQPQHF.

In this sample, this clone turned up many times. The chain joins TRBV27 to TRBJ1-2; D uncertain. The CDR3 contains 12 residues. Germline V lookup: CDR1 MNHEY, CDR2 SMNVEV (reference sequence). V lost 6 bases, J lost 4 bases, and 9 bases lay in between. The CDR3 protein is CASRAGGYGYTF. The CDR3 bases are TGTGCCAGCAGGGCAGGTGGCTATGGCTACACCTTC.

In this sample, this clone turned up many times. This sequence joins TRBV6-6 and TRBJ2-3, with TRBD1 identical over 7 bases. The CDR3 loop spans 15 amino acids. Germline V gene data show CDR1 as MNHNY and CDR2 as SVGAGI (reference sequence). V trimming: 4 bases; J trimming: 2 bases; junction bases outside the gene matches: 6. CDR3 amino acids: CASSFQTGSTDTQYF. For the CDR3, the DNA is TGTGCCAGCAGTTTCCAGACAGGGTCCACAGATACGCAGTATTTT.

In this sample, this clone turned up many times. This chain connects TRBV7-8 to TRBJ1-2, with D hard to call. V dropped 1 base and J dropped 3 bases, with 12 bases sitting between them. The CDR3 extends over 15 amino acids. CDR1 and CDR2 (germline): SGHVS, FQNEAQ. The CDR3 DNA is TGTGCCAGCAGCTTAGGGTATAGGGAGGACTATGGCTACACCTTC. Residues: CASSLGYREDYGYTF.

This clone rates as medium-sized (0.01 to 0.1%). The V call is TRBV7-3, the J call TRBJ1-1; 7 bases are a match to TRBD1. The CDR3 extends over 15 amino acids. V dropped 4 bases and J dropped 3; count of bases not matched to a gene: 8. CDR1 is SGHTA, CDR2 FQGTGA, per germline. The CDR3 bases are TGTGCCAGCAGCTCTAACCTAGGACAGGACACTGAAGCTTTCTTT. This sequence encodes CASSSNLGQDTEAFF.

In this sample, this clone turned up many times. The gene calls are TRBV7-9 and TRBJ1-1, with D perhaps TRBD1 (6 bases). Germline V gene lookup returns CDR1 SEHNR and CDR2 FQNEAQ (reference sequence). The V gene lost 1 base and the J gene lost 4 bases, with 19 bases spanning the gap. This CDR3 contains 17 residues. The CDR3 DNA reads TGTGCCAGCAGCTTAGGAGAGGGGGGGAGACTGAGCACTGAAGCTTTCTTT. Protein product: CASSLGEGGRLSTEAFF.

This clone was seen repeatedly, ten times or more. The sample carries other DNA sequences with the same CDR3. This chain uses TRBV19 with TRBJ2-7, with 7 bases aligning to TRBD2. Unmatched junction bases numbered 16, after V lost 3 bases and J lost 2 bases. CDR1 and CDR2 (germline): LNHDA, SQIVND (reference sequence). This CDR3 spans 18 amino acids. In DNA, the CDR3 is TGTGCCAGTAGTATTGGGGGAGTGGGGCTAGCGGTGCCCTACGAGCAGTACTTC. Amino acids: CASSIGGVGLAVPYEQYF.